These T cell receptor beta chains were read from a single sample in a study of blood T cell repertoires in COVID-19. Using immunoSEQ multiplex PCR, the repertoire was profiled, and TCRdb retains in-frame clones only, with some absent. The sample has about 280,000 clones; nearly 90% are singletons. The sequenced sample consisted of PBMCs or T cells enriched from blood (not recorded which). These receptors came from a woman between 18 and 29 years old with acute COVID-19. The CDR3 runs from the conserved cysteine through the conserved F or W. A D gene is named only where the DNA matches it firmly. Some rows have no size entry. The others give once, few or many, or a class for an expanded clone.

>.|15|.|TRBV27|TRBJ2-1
TGTGCCAGCATCAAACCAGGGAGGAACTACAATGAGCAGTTCTTC
CASIKPGRNYNEQFF
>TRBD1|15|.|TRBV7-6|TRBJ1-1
TGTGCCAGCAGCTTAGTACAGGGGCAGAACACTGAAGCTTTCTTT
CASSLVQGQNTEAFF
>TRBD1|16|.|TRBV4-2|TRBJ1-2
TGTGCCAGCAGCCAAGAAGAGGGACAGGGCCTCTATGGCTACACCTTC
CASSQEEGQGLYGYTF
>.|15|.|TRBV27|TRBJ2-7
TGTGCCAGCAGCCCCCTCGGGGCTAGCGTCTACGAGCAGTACTTC
CASSPLGASVYEQYF
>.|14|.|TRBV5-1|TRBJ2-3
TGCGCCAGCAGCATGGGACGGGACACAGATACGCAGTATTTT
CASSMGRDTDTQYF
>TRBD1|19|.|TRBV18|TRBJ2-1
TGTGCCAGCTCACCCGGGACAGCCATACTCCTGAGTTCCTACAATGAGCAGTTCTTC
CASSPGTAILLSSYNEQFF
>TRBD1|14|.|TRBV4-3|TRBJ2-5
TGCGCCAGCAGCCGGGCAGGGGGATTGGAGACCCAGTACTTC
CASSRAGGLETQYF
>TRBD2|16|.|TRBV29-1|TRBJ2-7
TGCAGCGTTGTAGCGGGACTACTCTCGAGCTCCTACGAGCAGTACTTC
CSVVAGLLSSSYEQYF
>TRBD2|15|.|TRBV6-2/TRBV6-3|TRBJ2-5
TGTGCCAGCAGTTCGAGCGGGAGTTTTAAGGAGACCCAGTACTTC
CASSSSGSFKETQYF
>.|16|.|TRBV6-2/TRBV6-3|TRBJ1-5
TGTGCCAGCAGTTACTCGAGAGGTGGCGGCAATCAGCCCCAGCATTTT
CASSYSRGGGNQPQHF
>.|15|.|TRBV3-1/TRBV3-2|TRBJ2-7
TGTGCCAGCACGCCAAGATATGGAGGTCCCTACGAGCAGTACTTC
CASTPRYGGPYEQYF
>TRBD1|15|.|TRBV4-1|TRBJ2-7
TGCGCCAGCAGCCATCCCGGACAGGGCGACTACGAGCAGTACTTC
CASSHPGQGDYEQYF
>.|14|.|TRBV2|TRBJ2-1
TGTGCCAGCGTCAAGGAGGCCTCCTACAATGAGCAGTTCTTC
CASVKEASYNEQFF
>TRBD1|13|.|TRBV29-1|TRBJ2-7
TGCAGCGTTGAGGGACAGGGAGGGGCCGAGCAGTACTTC
CSVEGQGGAEQYF
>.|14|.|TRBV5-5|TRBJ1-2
TGTGCCAGCAGCTTGTCGACAGTAATGTGGGGCTACACCTTC
CASSLSTVMWGYTF
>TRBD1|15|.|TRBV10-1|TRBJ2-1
TGCGCCAGCAGTGAGGATAACAGGGGGGTCAATGAGCAGTTCTTC
CASSEDNRGVNEQFF
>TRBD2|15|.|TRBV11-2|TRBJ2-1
TGTGCCAGCAGCTTGTCCTGGACTAGCGGGATCGAGCAGTTCTTC
CASSLSWTSGIEQFF
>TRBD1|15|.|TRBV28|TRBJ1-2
TGTGCCAGCAGTTTAGGGGACAGAAATGGAGGGGGCTACACCTTC
CASSLGDRNGGGYTF
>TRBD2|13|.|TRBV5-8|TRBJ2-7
TGTGCCAGCAGCTTTTCTAGCGGGGCCGTTGATTACTTC
CASSFSSGAVDYF
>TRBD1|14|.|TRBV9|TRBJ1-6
TGTGCCAGCAGCGTTGGGACAGGGAATTCACCCCTCCACTTT
CASSVGTGNSPLHF
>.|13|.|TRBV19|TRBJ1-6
TGTGCCAGTAGGAACAGACCAAATTCACCCCTCCACTTT
CASRNRPNSPLHF
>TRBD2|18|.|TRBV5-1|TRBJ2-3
TGCGCCAGCAGCTCCGGACTAGCGGGAGCCCCTAGCACAGATACGCAGTATTTT
CASSSGLAGAPSTDTQYF
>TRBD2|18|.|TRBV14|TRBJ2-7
TGTGCCAGCAGCCAAGGACTAGCGGGAGGGCCTAAACAATACGAGCAGTACTTC
CASSQGLAGGPKQYEQYF
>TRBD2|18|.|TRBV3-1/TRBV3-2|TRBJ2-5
TGTGCCAGCAGCACGCAAAAAACAGGACTAGCGGTACAAGAGACCCAGTACTTC
CASSTQKTGLAVQETQYF
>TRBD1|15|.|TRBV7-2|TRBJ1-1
TGTGCCAGCAGCTTCGCAGGGGGGCGGACCACTGAAGCTTTCTTT
CASSFAGGRTTEAFF
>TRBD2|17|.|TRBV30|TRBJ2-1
TGTGCCTGGAGAGCGGGGCGGCTAAGAGACTCCTACAATGAGCAGTTCTTC
CAWRAGRLRDSYNEQFF
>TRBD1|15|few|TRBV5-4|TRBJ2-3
TGTGCCAGCAGCTTGGACAGGGGGGTGACAGATACGCAGTATTTT
CASSLDRGVTDTQYF
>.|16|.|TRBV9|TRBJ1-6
TGTGCCAGCAGCGTAGCGGGGGATATGGGGTACTCACCCCTCCACTTT
CASSVAGDMGYSPLHF
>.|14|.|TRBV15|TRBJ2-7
TGTGCCACCAGCAGCTCGGGACTCATATACGAGCAGTACTTC
CATSSSGLIYEQYF
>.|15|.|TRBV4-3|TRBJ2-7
TGCGCCAGCAGCCTAATAGCGGATAGCCCCTACGAGCAGTACTTC
CASSLIADSPYEQYF
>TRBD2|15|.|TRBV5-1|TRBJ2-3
TGCGCCAGCAGCACCCGGACTAGCGGCACAGATACGCAGTATTTT
CASSTRTSGTDTQYF
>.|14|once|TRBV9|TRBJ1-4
TGTGCCAGCAGCCCCACCGGGGGTAATGAAAAACTGTTTTTT
CASSPTGGNEKLFF
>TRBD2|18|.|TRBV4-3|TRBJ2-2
TGCGCCAGCAGCCAAGTGGGGGGAGCGGGAGGGAACACCGGGGAGCTGTTTTTT
CASSQVGGAGGNTGELFF
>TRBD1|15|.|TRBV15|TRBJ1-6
TGTGCCACCAGCAGAGCAGGGGGGTATAATTCACCCCTCCACTTT
CATSRAGGYNSPLHF
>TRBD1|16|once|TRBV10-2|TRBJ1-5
TGCGCCAGCAGTGAGTCAGACAGGGTCGGCAATCAGCCCCAGCATTTT
CASSESDRVGNQPQHF
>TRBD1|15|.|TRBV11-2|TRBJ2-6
TGTGCCAGCAGACAACAGGGGACAGGGGCCAACGTCCTGACTTTC
CASRQQGTGANVLTF
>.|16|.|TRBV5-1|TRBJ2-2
TGCGCCAGCGGGATTCACAGGGAACCACGCACCGGGGAGCTGTTTTTT
CASGIHREPRTGELFF
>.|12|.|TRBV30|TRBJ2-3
TGTGCCTGGACTTCAGGCACAGATACGCAGTATTTT
CAWTSGTDTQYF
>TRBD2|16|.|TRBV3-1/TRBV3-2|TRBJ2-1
TGTGCCAGCAGCCCATTAGCGGGAGGGCGGGGCAATGAGCAGTTCTTC
CASSPLAGGRGNEQFF
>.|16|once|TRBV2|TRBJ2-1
TGTGCCAGCAGTGTCTTCGATCCCAGTTTTTACAATGAGCAGTTCTTC
CASSVFDPSFYNEQFF
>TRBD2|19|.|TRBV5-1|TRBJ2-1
TGCGCCAGCAGCTTGGGGGTTCCGGGGACTAGACGAAGATACAATGAGCAGTTCTTC
CASSLGVPGTRRRYNEQFF
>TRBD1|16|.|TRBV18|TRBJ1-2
TGTGCCAGCTCACCCGGCAGCGGGACAGGAGTCTATGGCTACACCTTC
CASSPGSGTGVYGYTF
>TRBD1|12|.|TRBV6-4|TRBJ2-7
TGTGCCAGCAGGGCCCGGGACAGGCGGCAGTACTTC
CASRARDRRQYF
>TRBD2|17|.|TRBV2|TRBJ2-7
TGTGCCAGCAGTTTTTCGGCTAGCGGGAGCGGAGCCTACGAGCAGTACTTC
CASSFSASGSGAYEQYF
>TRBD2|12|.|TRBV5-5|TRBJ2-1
TGTGCCAGCAGTTATAGCGGGGGTGAGCAGTTCTTC
CASSYSGGEQFF
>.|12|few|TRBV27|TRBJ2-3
TGTGCCAGCAGTAGGGGGACAGATACGCAGTATTTT
CASSRGTDTQYF